The rows below give T cell receptor beta chains drawn from one sample of a study of immune cell composition in non-small cell lung cancer. Assay: immunoSEQ multiplex PCR; the TCRdb copy retains only in-frame clones and omits some. The repertoire holds about 10,000 clones, with 60% to 80% as singletons. Sequencing input: lung tumor tissue. The origin of the receptors is a human donor with non-small cell lung cancer. Both conserved end residues are part of each CDR3. The D gene is left open where the match is weak. Part of the rows lack a size; the others show once, few, many or a class for expanded clones.

j_call v_call d_call clone_size cdr3_aa cdr3_nt
TRBJ2-3 TRBV5-1 - - CASSLVGTDSTDTQYF TGCGCCAGCAGCTTGGTTGGGACGGATAGCACAGATACGCAGTATTTT
TRBJ2-3 TRBV7-3 TRBD2 - CASSFYGRLASTDTQYF TGTGCCAGCAGCTTCTATGGGCGACTAGCTAGCACAGATACGCAGTATTTT
TRBJ2-5 TRBV6-1 - - CASSRHRAETQYF TGTGCCAGCAGTCGTCACAGGGCAGAGACCCAGTACTTC
TRBJ1-1 TRBV5-1 - - CASSFTEGTEAFF TGCGCCAGCAGCTTTACGGAGGGCACTGAAGCTTTCTTT
TRBJ1-4 TRBV6-1 - - CASRAVIGTNEKLFF TGTGCCAGCAGAGCCGTGATCGGGACTAATGAAAAACTGTTTTTT
TRBJ2-1 TRBV5-1 TRBD1 once CASGFDRGSYNEQFF TGCGCCAGCGGATTTGACAGGGGCTCCTACAATGAGCAGTTCTTC
TRBJ2-2 TRBV7-2 - few CASSIGGPTGELFF TGTGCCAGCAGCATTGGGGGCCCCACCGGGGAGCTGTTTTTT
TRBJ1-2 TRBV30 TRBD1 - CAWSTRTGETF TGTGCCTGGAGCACGAGGACAGGGGAAACCTTC
TRBJ1-4 TRBV7-2 - - CASSAGANEKLFF TGTGCCAGCAGCGCAGGGGCAAATGAAAAACTGTTTTTT
TRBJ1-4 TRBV6-1 - - CASSDVGVPVRANEKLFF TGTGCCAGCAGTGATGTGGGGGTCCCGGTTCGGGCTAATGAAAAACTGTTTTTT
TRBJ2-3 TRBV27 - few CASSPDRSTDTQYF TGTGCCAGCAGTCCGGACAGAAGCACAGATACGCAGTATTTT
TRBJ2-7 TRBV29-1 - few CTGRGQGDEQYF TGTACAGGCCGGGGCCAGGGCGACGAGCAGTACTTC
TRBJ2-7 TRBV10-2 - - CASSGRDSVSYEQYF TGCGCCAGCAGCGGTAGGGACTCCGTTAGCTACGAGCAGTACTTC
TRBJ1-3 TRBV5-4 TRBD1 - CASSPGRQGTFGNTIYF TGTGCCAGCAGCCCCGGGAGACAGGGGACCTTTGGAAACACCATATATTTT
TRBJ1-5 TRBV11-3 - once CASSRQNRDGNQPQHF TGTGCCAGCAGCAGACAGAACAGGGATGGCAATCAGCCCCAGCATTTT
TRBJ1-6 TRBV10-2 TRBD1 large CASSERDRVRSPLHF TGCGCCAGCAGTGAGCGGGACAGGGTGCGGTCACCCCTCCACTTT
TRBJ1-3 TRBV7-2 - - CASSWGQISGNTIYF TGTGCCAGCAGCTGGGGACAAATCTCTGGAAACACCATATATTTT
TRBJ1-3 TRBV5-4 TRBD1 - CASSPGTGGALAGNTIYF TGTGCCAGCAGCCCCGGGACAGGGGGCGCTTTGGCTGGAAACACCATATATTTT
TRBJ2-7 TRBV5-1 - - CASSLGYGGEQYF TGCGCCAGCAGCCTGGGTTATGGGGGCGAGCAGTACTTC
TRBJ1-3 TRBV7-2 - - CASSPDSRTGNTIYF TGTGCCAGCAGCCCTGACTCAAGGACTGGAAACACCATATATTTT
TRBJ2-7 TRBV30 TRBD2 few CAWVAQNSGAYEQYF TGTGCCTGGGTTGCCCAGAATAGCGGGGCCTACGAGCAGTACTTC
TRBJ2-3 TRBV28 - - CASVRRPSTDTQYF TGTGCCAGCGTCCGGAGACCTAGCACAGATACGCAGTATTTT
TRBJ1-1 TRBV5-1 - - CASSLGGNTEAFF TGCGCCAGCAGCTTGGGGGGGAACACTGAAGCTTTCTTT
TRBJ2-7 TRBV27 TRBD2 - CASSPGGGRRFEQYF TGTGCCAGCAGCCCCGGGGGGGGAAGGCGATTCGAGCAGTACTTC
TRBJ1-6 TRBV5-5 - few CASRSPENSPLHF TGTGCCAGCAGGTCCCCCGAGAATTCACCCCTCCACTTT